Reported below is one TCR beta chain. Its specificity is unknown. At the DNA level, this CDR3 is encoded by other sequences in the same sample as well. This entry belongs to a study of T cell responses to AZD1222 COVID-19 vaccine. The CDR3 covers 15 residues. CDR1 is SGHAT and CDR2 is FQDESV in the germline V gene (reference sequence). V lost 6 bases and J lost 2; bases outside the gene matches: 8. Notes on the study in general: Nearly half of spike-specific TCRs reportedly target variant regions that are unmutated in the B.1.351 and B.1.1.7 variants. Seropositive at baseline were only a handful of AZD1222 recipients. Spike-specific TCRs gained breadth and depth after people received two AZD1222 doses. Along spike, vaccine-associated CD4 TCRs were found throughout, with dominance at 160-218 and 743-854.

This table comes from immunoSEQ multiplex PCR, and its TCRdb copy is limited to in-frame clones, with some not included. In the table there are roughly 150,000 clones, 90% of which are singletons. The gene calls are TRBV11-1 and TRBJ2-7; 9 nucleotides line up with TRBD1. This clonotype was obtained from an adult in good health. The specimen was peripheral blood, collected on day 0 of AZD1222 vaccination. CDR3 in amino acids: CASSRGTGKTYEQYF. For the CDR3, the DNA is TGTGCCAGCAGTCGAGGGACAGGGAAGACCTACGAGCAGTACTTC.